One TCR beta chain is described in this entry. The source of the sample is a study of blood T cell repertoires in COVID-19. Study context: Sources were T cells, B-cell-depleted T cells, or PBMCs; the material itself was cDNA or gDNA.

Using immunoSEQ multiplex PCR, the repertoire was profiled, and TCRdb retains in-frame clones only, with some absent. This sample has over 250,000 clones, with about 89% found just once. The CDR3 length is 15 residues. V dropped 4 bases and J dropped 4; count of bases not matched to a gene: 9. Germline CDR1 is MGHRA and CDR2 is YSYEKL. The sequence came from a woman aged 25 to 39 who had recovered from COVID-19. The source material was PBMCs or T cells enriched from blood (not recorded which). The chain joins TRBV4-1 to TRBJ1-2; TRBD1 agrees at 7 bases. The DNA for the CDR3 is TGCGCCAGCAGCCTAGAGCCAGGGGGTGGCTATGGCTACACCTTC. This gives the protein CASSLEPGGGYGYTF.